This T cell receptor beta chain was sequenced for a study of blood T cell repertoires in COVID-19. Per the germline V gene, CDR1 is MNHEY and CDR2 is SVGAGI. The CDR3 is 13 amino acids. The V gene lost 6 bases and the J gene lost 3 bases, with 11 bases spanning the gap. Method: immunoSEQ multiplex PCR; TCRdb's copy keeps in-frame clones and lacks some. The profile shows 150,000 to 200,000 clones, 89% of them singletons. The gene calls are TRBV6-5 and TRBJ1-1; perhaps TRBD1 as D (6 bases). The sequenced material came from peripheral blood. This receptor was obtained from a man aged 18 to 29 who had recovered from COVID-19. The CDR3 bases are TGTGCCAGCAGCAGGGGATTCGACACTGAAGCTTTCTTT. It is translated as CASSRGFDTEAFF.